What follows are 4 T cell receptor beta chains derived from one specimen sequenced in a study of shared clonotypes between healthy human individuals. Clones were read by immunoSEQ multiplex PCR, and TCRdb kept only the in-frame ones, dropping some. Of 2,500,000 or so clones listed, 92% are singletons. Input material: naive CD4+ T cells from PBMCs. Subset: CD45RA+ positively selected. These receptors were collected from a man aged 18-30 years in good health. Some clones in this sample may be carry-over from other donors' samples.

The CDR3 region is CASRGTGISYEQYF. The DNA of the CDR3 is TGTGCCAGCAGGGGGACAGGGATCTCCTACGAGCAGTACTTC. The chain combines TRBV7-9 with TRBJ2-5; TRBD1 agrees at 9 bases. The end of the DNA fits TRBJ2-7 better, so the J call may be wrong. The CDR3 runs to 14 residues. Per the germline V gene, CDR1 is SEHNR and CDR2 is FQNEAQ (reference sequence).

The gene calls are TRBV5-1 and TRBJ2-3, with a tentative D call TRBD1 (6 bases). The CDR3 loop spans 15 amino acids. V lost 4 bases and J 4 bases, leaving 16 bases between the germline ends. Germline V gene lookup returns CDR1 SGHRS and CDR2 YFSETQ. CDR3 bases: TGCGCCAGCAGCCCTTACCTGACAGGACCAGATACGCAGTATTTT. Its protein is CASSPYLTGPDTQYF.

The chain is built from TRBV6-1 and TRBJ2-7; 7 bases fit TRBD1. The CDR3 covers 14 residues. J lost 5 bases, V lost 6 bases, and 10 bases had no gene match. Germline CDR1 and CDR2: MNHNS and SASEGT. The CDR3: CASRRQGAGHEQYF. The CDR3 DNA reads as TGTGCCAGCAGGAGACAGGGTGCGGGCCACGAGCAGTACTTC.

The table lists this clone with a count of one. The rearrangement links TRBV29-1 to TRBJ2-7, with a tentative D call TRBD2 (7 bases). Germline V CDR1 and CDR2: SQVTM, ANQGSEA. The germline V and J ends were trimmed by 4 bases and 7 bases, with 14 bases remaining between them. The CDR3 consists of 12 residues. The CDR3 DNA is TGCAGCGTTGCAGGGGAGGGATGGGAGCAGTACTTC. It specifies CSVAGEGWEQYF.